This T cell receptor (beta chain) was found in a study of CD8 T cells in Susac syndrome (dated by TCRdb to between 2017 and 2020). Regarding the study in general: Whether CD8+ T cell activation and differentiation in Susac syndrome was antigen driven was tested using repertoire sequencing. The study at large found these results: The number of individuals in the TCR sequencing and HLA analysis was recognized as being relatively small.

RNA was extracted with the RNeasy kit and roughly 0.5 to 1 ug was reverse transcribed using random hexamers. TCR beta CDR3 regions were amplified with the immunoSEQ multiplex PCR assay covering 54 Vbeta and 13 Jbeta segments. PCR amplification bias was corrected by using a synthetic template baseline for primer optimization and computational correction. Under the source paper's analysis protocol: Reads were annotated to V, D and J genes according to IMGT and were analyzed with immunoSEQ Analyzer, with only productive sequences retained. Clonality was computed as one minus Shannon entropy normalized by log2 of the number of productive unique sequences. Public and private clones were assessed among the 100 most prevalent clones of each patient and control. Clones were defined as Susac-specific if absent from the healthy and MS cohorts, from 1052 published viral clones and from other ImmuneACCESS disease sequences. The public reads were reprocessed in TCRdb via fastp at Q25 and MiXCR, keeping in-frame beta chains. Every CDR3 protein is listed once, alongside the most common genes and DNA of its rows. These V and J calls originate from TCRdb's pipeline instead of the authors' own analysis. This sample is represented by approximately 150,000 distinct CDR3 sequences; roughly 92% of them were singletons. Over 0.08% of the sample is held by the ten biggest clonotypes.

Peripheral blood CD8+ and CD4+ T cells from healthy donors, Susac syndrome patients and multiple sclerosis patients were profiled using high-throughput TCR beta sequencing. Treatment-naive patients with stable or active relapsing-remitting disease fulfilling revised McDonald criteria were used as multiple sclerosis controls. CD8+ TEMRA cells were enriched by FACS, while bulk CD8+ and CD4+ T cells were purified by magnetic negative isolation. Blood was collected in EDTA tubes and processed within 24 hours, with PBMCs isolated through density gradient centrifugation. PBMCs destined for TCR sequencing were cryopreserved in liquid nitrogen and later thawed in a 37 °C water bath. The sorted or isolated CD4+, CD8+ and CD8+ TEMRA cells reached a purity of at least 90%. A word on this clonotype: Its recognized antigen is unknown. Per-base qualities were not stored, and no clone one base away is much larger.

Measured from the cysteine to the phenylalanine, the CDR3 is 12 residues long. Only the CDR3 DNA is retained, 36 bases long and in frame from the first base. CDR1 and CDR2 are drawn from the germline V gene: SGDLS, YYNGEE. V and J are truncated by 4 bases and 8 bases respectively, leaving an intervening sequence of 9 bases. The sequenced sample consisted of CD4+ T cells from PBMCs. This clonotype was sampled from a human donor with multiple sclerosis. Recombination joined TRBV9 with TRBJ2-2; the D gene is not confidently resolved. CDR3 region: CASSPMRGELFF. DNA sequence: TGTGCCAGCAGCCCTATGAGGGGGGAGCTGTTTTTT.